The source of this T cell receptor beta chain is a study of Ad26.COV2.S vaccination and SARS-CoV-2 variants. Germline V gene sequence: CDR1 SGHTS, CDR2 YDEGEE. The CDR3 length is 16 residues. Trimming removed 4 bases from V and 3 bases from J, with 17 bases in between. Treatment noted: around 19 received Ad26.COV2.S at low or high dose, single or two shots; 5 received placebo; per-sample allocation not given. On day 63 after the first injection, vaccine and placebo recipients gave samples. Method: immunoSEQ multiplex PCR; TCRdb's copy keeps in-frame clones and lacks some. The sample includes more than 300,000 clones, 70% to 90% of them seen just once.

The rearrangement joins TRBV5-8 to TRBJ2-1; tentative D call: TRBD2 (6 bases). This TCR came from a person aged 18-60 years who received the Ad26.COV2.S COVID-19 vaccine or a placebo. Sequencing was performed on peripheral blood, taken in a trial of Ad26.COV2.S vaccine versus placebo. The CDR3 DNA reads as TGTGCCAGCAGCAGAACCGGGACTCGAAACTACAATGAGCAGTTCTTC. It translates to CASSRTGTRNYNEQFF.